This T cell receptor (beta chain) was sequenced in a study of CD8 T cells in ankylosing spondylitis. With regard to this clonotype: Its target is not known.

V lost 3 bases to trimming and J lost 2 bases, with 12 bases between them. The CDR3 is 16 amino acids. Germline assignment: CDR1 KGHDR and CDR2 SFDVKD. The study, taken as a whole, reports: It appeared that ankylosing spondylitis blood was characterized by a TCR beta motif of under ten highly homologous variants.

Libraries of TCR beta came from quantitative 5'-RACE with molecular barcodes. TCRdb re-analysed the 5' RACE reads in MiXCR, keeping a single row per CDR3 protein. The data show approximately 150,000 distinct CDR3 sequences, with roughly 15% seen just once and about 33% held by the top ten. The chain joins TRBV24-1 to TRBJ2-2, with D perhaps given as TRBD1 or TRBD2 (5 bases each). The TCR originated in a male donor with ankylosing spondylitis. Material for sequencing was blood, either unsorted or a sorted T cell fraction (not recorded which). CDR3 residues: CATSDPGTPNTGELFF. CDR3 nucleotide sequence: TGTGCCACCAGTGATCCCGGGACCCCTAACACCGGGGAGCTGTTTTTT.